Each of the 14 T cell receptor beta chains below was sequenced from the same sample in a study of T cells in Graves' hyperthyroidism and ophthalmopathy. Amplification targeted TCR beta CDR3 regions from RNA transcripts. Using the HTBI primer set, a first-round RT-PCR was run on the TCR CDR3. MiXCR was run by TCRdb on the multiplex PCR reads, yielding one entry per CDR3 protein. Here the sample spans about 420,000 distinct CDR3 sequences, roughly an eighth being singletons. Sequencing input: blood. These receptors were taken from a woman aged 18-29 years with Graves' hyperthyroidism.

The chain carries TRBV7-2 and TRBJ2-1, with 16 bases aligning to TRBD2. The CDR3 spans 17 residues. Germline lookup yields CDR1 SGHTA and CDR2 FQGNSA. With V trimmed by 6 bases and J by 4 bases, 6 bases remained unmatched. The CDR3 DNA reads as TGTGCCAGCAGATCTGGGACTAGCGGGAGGGGGTACAATGAGCAGTTCTTC. Translating gives CASRSGTSGRGYNEQFF.

CDR3 in amino acids: CASSLEQGGRSGEQFF. In DNA, the CDR3 is TGTGCCAGCAGTTTAGAACAGGGAGGGAGGTCCGGTGAGCAGTTCTTC. V usage is TRBV28 and J usage is TRBJ2-1, with D possibly TRBD2 on 7 matching bases. V was cut by 2 bases and J by 9 bases, with 20 bases left in between. This CDR3 has 16 residues. Germline V gene sequence: CDR1 MDHEN, CDR2 SYDVKM.

A few counts support this clonotype. V usage is TRBV20-1 and J usage is TRBJ2-7; D gene ambiguous. The germline CDR1 and CDR2 sequences are DFQATT and SNEGSKA (reference sequence). This CDR3 spans 14 amino acids. Deletions cut 0 bases from V and 4 bases from J, with 13 bases between. Written as DNA, the CDR3 is TGCAGTGCTAGAGATGGGGTTACCCTGTACGAGCAGTACTTC. It specifies CSARDGVTLYEQYF.

The chain employs TRBV24-1 and TRBJ2-3; no clear D gene. The V gene's germline CDR1 is KGHDR and CDR2 SFDVKD. The CDR3 spans 12 residues. The V gene lost 1 base and the J gene lost 4 bases, with 2 bases spanning the gap. The CDR3 sequence: CATSDFADTQYF. In nucleotides, the CDR3 is TGTGCCACCAGTGATTTTGCAGATACGCAGTATTTT.

This clonotype was detected many times. The chain combines TRBV30 with TRBJ1-2, with TRBD1 matching 11 bases. This CDR3 contains 15 residues. Germline CDR1 reads GTSNPN; CDR2 reads SVGIG (reference sequence). The ends lost 2 bases at V and 4 bases at J; junction bases unmatched: 6. CDR3 region: CAWSRDRGIVYGYTF. Here the CDR3 DNA reads TGTGCCTGGAGTCGGGACAGGGGGATTGTCTATGGCTACACCTTC.

The chain is built from TRBV11-2 and TRBJ1-3; D unclear. Germline V CDR1 and CDR2: SGHAT, FQNNGV. The CDR3 is made up of 15 amino acids. Trimming shortened V by 6 bases and J by 2 bases, and 14 bases separated the two germline ends. The CDR3 protein is CASRPVQGTGNTIYF. DNA for the CDR3: TGTGCCAGCAGACCCGTACAAGGGACTGGAAACACCATATATTTT.

This clonotype was recorded at least ten times. V usage is TRBV10-3 and J usage is TRBJ1-2; 11 bases match TRBD1. Germline V lookup: CDR1 ENHRY, CDR2 SYGVKD. This CDR3 spans 15 amino acids. The junction had 5 bases not matched to a gene; V was cut back by 6 bases and J by 2 bases. This chain's CDR3 is CAIRGQGVRNYGYTF. CDR3 in DNA: TGTGCCATCAGGGGACAGGGGGTGAGAAACTATGGCTACACCTTC.

There are many counts of this clonotype. This chain links TRBV20-1 with TRBJ2-1, with TRBD2 as a possible D gene (6 bases). V dropped 2 bases and J dropped 5 bases, with 10 bases sitting between them. The CDR3 contains 13 residues. CDR1 is DFQATT and CDR2 is SNEGSKA in the germline V gene (reference sequence). CDR3 protein: CSARRLANNEQFF. The DNA of the CDR3 is TGCAGTGCTAGAAGGCTAGCGAACAATGAGCAGTTCTTC.

At least ten counts were recorded for this clonotype. The chain has TRBV27 and TRBJ1-4; the D gene is possibly TRBD1 (5 bases). The CDR3 loop spans 13 amino acids. From germline, CDR1 is MNHEY and CDR2 SMNVEV (reference sequence). The V gene lost 9 bases and the J gene lost 8 bases, with 16 bases spanning the gap. The CDR3 here is CASLGTRGEKLFF. CDR3 coding DNA: TGTGCCAGTCTCGGGACCCGGGGAGAAAAACTGTTTTTT. The full variable domain, its missing parts supplied by reference TRBV27 and TRBJ1-4, is EAQVTQNPRYLITVTGKKLTVTCSQNMNHEYMSWYRQDPGLGLRQIYYSMNVEVTDKGDVPEGYKVSRKEKRNFPLILESPSPNQTSLYFCASLGTRGEKLFFGSGTQLSVL.

This clonotype was counted at least ten times. The rearrangement links TRBV20-1 to TRBJ2-3; the D gene is possibly TRBD2 (5 bases). The CDR3 contains 12 residues. V shed 6 bases and J shed 0 bases, with 7 bases lying between them. Germline CDR1 is DFQATT and CDR2 is SNEGSKA (reference sequence). The DNA for the CDR3 is TGCAGTGCGGGAGATAGCACAGATACGCAGTATTTT. Translation: CSAGDSTDTQYF.

For this clonotype: Since a much larger clone is just one base distant, this may be a read error. This sequence joins TRBV30 and TRBJ2-3, with D unresolved. Trimming stripped 1 base from V and 0 bases from J, with 2 bases between. CDR1 is GTSNPN and CDR2 is SVGIG in the germline V gene (reference sequence). The CDR3 consists of 12 residues. CDR3 bases: TGTGCCTGGAGTGCAAGCACAGATACGCAGTATTTT. Its protein product is CAWSASTDTQYF.

This clonotype was observed at least ten times. The V call is TRBV28, the J call TRBJ2-5; 10 bases fit TRBD1. V lost 5 bases and J lost 2; bases outside the gene matches: 8. Germline V gene sequence: CDR1 MDHEN, CDR2 SYDVKM. This CDR3 has 16 amino acids. The CDR3, as DNA: TGTGCCAGCAGTCTCAAGCGGGACAGGGGACAAGAGACCCAGTACTTC. Translating gives CASSLKRDRGQETQYF. Together with reference TRBV28 and TRBJ2-5, the CDR3 gives the full variable domain: DVKVTQSSRYLVKRTGEKVFLECVQDMDHENMFWYRQDPGLGLRLIYFSYDVKMKEKGDIPEGYSVSREKKERFSLILESASTNQTSMYLCASSLKRDRGQETQYFGPGTRLLVL.

This clonotype was counted at least ten times. The chain links TRBV11-2 to TRBJ1-1; 11 bases agree with TRBD1. Germline lookup yields CDR1 SGHAT and CDR2 FQNNGV. Losses at the gene ends were 5 bases for V and 0 bases for J; bases not matched to a gene: 5. The CDR3 totals 16 residues. The CDR3 loop reads CASSPWTGGVNTEAFF. CDR3 nucleotides: TGTGCCAGCAGCCCGTGGACAGGGGGCGTGAACACTGAAGCTTTCTTT.

This clonotype occurred a few times. J is TRBJ2-6 and V is TRBV7-9, with 11 bases that match TRBD2. This CDR3 contains 18 residues. V gave up 5 bases and J gave up 1 base; unmatched junction bases: 7. Germline loops: CDR1 SEHNR, CDR2 FQNEAQ (reference sequence). In nucleotides, the CDR3 is TGTGCCAGCAGCGACCACACTAGCGGGAGTTCTGGGGCCAACGTCCTGACTTTC. Translating gives CASSDHTSGSSGANVLTF.